Following are 6 T cell receptor beta chains from one sample sequenced in a study of blood T cell repertoires in COVID-19. TCRdb keeps only in-frame clones here, not all; method: immunoSEQ multiplex PCR. The table has under 200,000 clones, around 87% seen once. The sequenced material came from peripheral blood. These receptors all come from a man aged 40-49 years with active or convalescent COVID-19.

V gene TRBV18 combines with J gene TRBJ1-1; 8 nucleotides line up with TRBD1. The CDR3 totals 15 residues. Germline lookup yields CDR1 KGHSH and CDR2 LQKENI. V was pared by 6 bases and J by 4 bases, with 10 bases of the junction left unmatched. This CDR3 is CASSSGTGRGTEAFF. The CDR3 DNA follows: TGTGCCAGCTCTTCCGGGACAGGTAGGGGCACTGAAGCTTTCTTT. The whole variable domain, remainder taken from reference TRBV18 and TRBJ1-1, is NAGVMQNPRHLVRRRGQEARLRCSPMKGHSHVYWYRQLPEEGLKFMVYLQKENIIDESGMPKERFSAEFPKEGPSILRIQQVVRGDSAAYFCASSSGTGRGTEAFFGQGTRLTVV.

This chain connects TRBV30 to TRBJ2-3, with 12 bases that match TRBD2. Germline trimming cut 0 bases from V and 2 bases from J; bases unmatched to any gene: 3. CDR3 size: 16 residues. Germline V lookup: CDR1 GTSNPN, CDR2 SVGIG (reference sequence). In DNA form, the CDR3 reads TGTGCCTGGAGTGTTCTAGCGGGGGGGGTCACAGATACGCAGTATTTT. Amino acids: CAWSVLAGGVTDTQYF.

This clone showed up just a few times. The chain recombines TRBV7-9 with TRBJ1-1; D remains ambiguous. In germline, CDR1 is SEHNR, CDR2 FQNEAQ (reference sequence). V dropped 4 bases and J dropped 1 base, with 10 bases sitting between them. The CDR3 loop spans 14 amino acids. CDR3: CASSWRGTNTEAFF. Here the CDR3 DNA reads TGTGCCAGCAGCTGGCGAGGAACGAACACTGAAGCTTTCTTT.

This clone was detected only once. The chain combines TRBV4-3 with TRBJ1-2; perhaps TRBD1 as D (6 bases). The CDR3 has 14 residues. Trimming shortened V by 4 bases and J by 4 bases, and 13 bases separated the two germline ends. Germline loops: CDR1 LGHNA, CDR2 YSLEER. In nucleotides, the CDR3 is TGCGCCAGCAGCCCCCGAAACAGGGCCTATGGCTACACCTTC. Translated: CASSPRNRAYGYTF.

The chain recombines TRBV30 with TRBJ2-7; D possibly corresponds to TRBD1 (6 bases). Per the germline V gene, CDR1 is GTSNPN and CDR2 is SVGIG (reference sequence). V was pared by 8 bases and J by 4 bases, with 18 bases between. The CDR3 has 13 residues. The CDR3 is CAGRQDSRYEQYF. For the CDR3, the DNA is TGTGCCGGAAGACAGGATTCACGATACGAGCAGTACTTC.

The CDR3 nucleotides read TGTGCTAGTGGTTTGGTAGCCGGTCGCGGCTATGGCTACACCTTC. Protein product: CASGLVAGRGYGYTF. The V call is TRBV12-5, the J call TRBJ1-2; no clear D. Trimming removed 0 bases at V and 4 bases at J, with 12 bases between. In germline, CDR1 is LGHNT, CDR2 FRNRAP. The CDR3 spans 15 residues.